What follows describes a single T cell receptor (beta chain). This record belongs to a study of blood T cell repertoires in COVID-19. Study information: Researchers got acute and convalescent COVID-19 samples from the United States, Italy and Spain. PBMCs, B-cell-depleted T cells, or T cells provided the cDNA or gDNA that made up the material.

Germline values: CDR1 SGHKS, CDR2 YYEKEE (reference sequence). Between the trimmed V and J ends, which lost 3 bases and 4 bases, there was a span of 13 bases. The CDR3 contains 14 residues. In the original workflow: Estimates of nucleated cell counts were drawn from the amplification of reference gene primers. This table comes from immunoSEQ multiplex PCR, and its TCRdb copy is limited to in-frame clones, with some not included. From that table come the V and J calls and clone size; the DNA was used to work out D and trimming. Of about 220,000 clones listed, roughly 87% are singletons. The rearrangement links TRBV5-5 to TRBJ1-1; a weak D match, TRBD1 (6 bases). The sequence derives from a man between 35 and 55 years old with active or convalescent COVID-19. Sequenced material: peripheral blood. CDR3 sequence reads: CASSSGTSFTEAFF. The DNA for the CDR3 is TGTGCCAGCAGCTCCGGGACATCTTTCACTGAAGCTTTCTTT.